A single sample is the source of the 18 T cell receptor beta chains below, sequenced in a study of blood T cell repertoires in COVID-19. Sequencing used immunoSEQ multiplex PCR; TCRdb keeps in-frame clones, though not all of them. The table lists some 220,000 clones, about 80% of them singletons. The sequenced material came from peripheral blood. These receptors originate from a woman in her twenties or thirties who had recovered from COVID-19.

This rearrangement joins TRBV11-2 to TRBJ1-6; possibly TRBD1 for D (5 bases). The CDR3 covers 14 residues. The germline V gene has CDR1 SGHAT and CDR2 FQNNGV. Trimming stripped 0 bases from V and 9 bases from J, with 9 bases between. CDR3 sequence reads: CASSLDSRGSPLHF. CDR3 DNA: TGTGCCAGCAGCTTAGATAGTAGGGGTTCACCCCTCCACTTT. Variable domain in full (rest from reference TRBV11-2 and TRBJ1-6): EAGVAQSPRYKIIEKRQSVAFWCNPISGHATLYWYQQILGQGPKLLIQFQNNGVVDDSQLPKDRFSAERLKGVDSTLKIQPAKLEDSAVYLCASSLDSRGSPLHFGNGTRLTVT.

Details on this clone: Other DNA sequences from this sample encode an identical CDR3 as well. For the CDR3, the DNA is TGCGCCAGCAGCTTGGCCGGGACTAGCAGCTACGAGCAGTACTTC. Protein product: CASSLAGTSSYEQYF. This chain links TRBV5-1 with TRBJ2-7; 9 positions match TRBD2. V shed 0 bases and J 3 bases; nucleotides not matched to a gene: 4. CDR3 length: 15 residues. The germline V gene encodes CDR1 SGHRS and CDR2 YFSETQ.

The V gene is TRBV19, the J gene TRBJ1-6; 7 bases line up with TRBD1. Germline V gene data show CDR1 as LNHDA and CDR2 as SQIVND (reference sequence). This CDR3 is 15 amino acids long. V shed 3 bases, J shed 4 bases, and the junction held 3 bases outside the gene matches. The CDR3 protein is CASSISTGYNSPLHF. The CDR3 region has the DNA TGTGCCAGTAGTATCTCGACAGGGTATAATTCACCCCTCCACTTT.

The chain employs TRBV6-5 and TRBJ2-7, with 11 positions matching TRBD2. Germline V lookup: CDR1 MNHEY, CDR2 SVGAGI. The J segment lost 0 bases and the V segment lost 6 bases, leaving 4 bases of the junction unmatched. This CDR3 spans 15 amino acids. CDR3 sequence (DNA): TGTGCCAGCAGGGAGACTAGCGGGACCTCCTACGAGCAGTACTTC. This translates into CASRETSGTSYEQYF.

V gene TRBV5-1 combines with J gene TRBJ2-1; 11 bases match TRBD1. V trimming: 5 bases; J trimming: 7 bases; junction bases outside the gene matches: 8. Germline values: CDR1 SGHRS, CDR2 YFSETQ. This CDR3 contains 15 residues. The chain's CDR3 is CASSLGTGGLNEQFF. The CDR3 DNA sequence: TGCGCCAGCAGTCTCGGGACAGGGGGATTAAATGAGCAGTTCTTC.

This clone was seen only a few times. This chain links TRBV27 with TRBJ2-7; D uncertain. The germline CDR1 and CDR2 sequences are MNHEY and SMNVEV (reference sequence). The germline V and J ends were trimmed by 2 bases and 0 bases, with 11 bases remaining between them. This CDR3 is built from 15 residues. The chain's CDR3 is CASSLRSPSSYEQYF. The CDR3 DNA sequence: TGTGCCAGCAGTTTAAGAAGCCCCTCCTCCTACGAGCAGTACTTC.

V is TRBV5-1 and J is TRBJ1-3; maybe TRBD1 (5 bases). V lost 5 bases and J lost 2, with 20 bases in between. This CDR3 spans 17 amino acids. CDR1 and CDR2 from the germline V gene are SGHRS and YFSETQ. CDR3 protein: CASRKVLDSPTGNTIYF. The CDR3, as DNA: TGCGCCAGCAGGAAAGTTCTAGACAGTCCAACTGGAAACACCATATATTTT.

The chain employs TRBV7-9 and TRBJ2-1, with 9 bases that match TRBD2. Germline-derived CDR1 and CDR2 are SEHNR and FQNEAQ (reference sequence). Trimming took 8 bases from V and 0 from J; bases not matched to a gene: 2. The CDR3 is 14 residues long. The CDR3 nucleotides are TGTGCCAGCTGGCGGGAGGGCTCCTACAATGAGCAGTTCTTC. Translated, it gives CASWREGSYNEQFF.

The chain uses TRBV11-2 and TRBJ2-7; perhaps TRBD2 as D (5 bases). The CDR3 covers 14 residues. CDR1 and CDR2 (germline): SGHAT, FQNNGV. With 8 bases removed from V and 3 bases from J, the gap between germline ends came to 17 bases. The CDR3 bases are TGTGCCAGCTCCCTTACTCGGGGTAACTACGAGCAGTACTTC. Protein sequence: CASSLTRGNYEQYF. Complete variable domain (other parts from reference TRBV11-2 and TRBJ2-7): EAGVAQSPRYKIIEKRQSVAFWCNPISGHATLYWYQQILGQGPKLLIQFQNNGVVDDSQLPKDRFSAERLKGVDSTLKIQPAKLEDSAVYLCASSLTRGNYEQYFGPGTRLTVT.

This clone was detected a few times. This rearrangement joins TRBV6-1 to TRBJ2-5, with D possibly being TRBD2 (5 bases). In germline, CDR1 is MNHNS, CDR2 SASEGT. The CDR3 is 17 amino acids. The V gene lost 2 bases and the J gene lost 2 bases, with 18 bases spanning the gap. In DNA form, the CDR3 reads TGTGCCAGCAGTGAACCGACGAGGGAGTTCACGCAAGAGACCCAGTACTTC. This codes for CASSEPTREFTQETQYF.

The chain has TRBV19 and TRBJ2-7; D gene ambiguous. Trimming left V 4 bases short and J 3 bases short, with 7 bases between. This CDR3 comprises 12 residues. Germline CDR1 LNHDA, CDR2 SQIVND (reference sequence). As DNA, the CDR3 is TGTGCCAGTAGTAACAGCCTCTACGAGCAGTACTTC. This encodes CASSNSLYEQYF.

This CDR3 reads CASSFDTNTEAFF. The DNA for the CDR3 is TGTGCCAGCAGTTTCGACACGAACACTGAAGCTTTCTTT. The chain recombines TRBV6-5 with TRBJ1-1; D unclear. Germline-derived CDR1 and CDR2 are MNHEY and SVGAGI. Between the trimmed V and J ends, which lost 4 bases and 1 base, there was a span of 7 bases. This CDR3 spans 13 amino acids.

The J gene is TRBJ2-3, the V gene TRBV10-1, with 8 bases that match TRBD2. V dropped 5 bases and J dropped 2; count of bases not matched to a gene: 3. This CDR3 region has 14 residues. Germline V gene data show CDR1 as WNHNN and CDR2 as SYGVQD (reference sequence). In DNA, the CDR3 is TGCGCCAGCAGTACGGGACTAGACACAGATACGCAGTATTTT. Residues: CASSTGLDTDTQYF.

The V and J genes are TRBV18 and TRBJ2-7; D possibly corresponds to TRBD1 (5 bases). CDR1 is KGHSH, CDR2 LQKENI, per germline. This CDR3 spans 13 amino acids. V was cut by 4 bases and J by 6 bases, with 13 bases left in between. This chain's CDR3 is CASSQGAKGEQYF. For the CDR3, the DNA is TGTGCCAGCTCACAAGGGGCAAAGGGCGAGCAGTACTTC.

The rearrangement uses TRBV27 and TRBJ1-2, with 7 nucleotides matching TRBD1. Germline CDR1 is MNHEY and CDR2 is SMNVEV (reference sequence). This CDR3 is built from 12 residues. V lost 10 bases and J lost 3; bases outside the gene matches: 5. This CDR3 reads CATGTAYYGYTF. CDR3 DNA sequence: TGTGCCACCGGGACAGCTTACTATGGCTACACCTTC.

The chain uses TRBV9 and TRBJ1-5; D is possibly TRBD1 (6 bases). The germline V and J ends were trimmed by 2 bases and 2 bases, with 8 bases remaining between them. Germline assignment: CDR1 SGDLS and CDR2 YYNGEE. The CDR3 has 14 amino acids. The CDR3 DNA is TGTGCCAGCAGCGTGGCAGGGGGCAATCAGCCCCAGCATTTT. Amino acid sequence: CASSVAGGNQPQHF.

Concerning this clone: An end of the junction does not agree with germline; a read error may underlie this. V is TRBV10-3 and J is TRBJ2-7, with 9 bases fitting TRBD1. Germline V gene lookup returns CDR1 ENHRY and CDR2 SYGVKD. There are 14 residues in the CDR3. The CDR3 DNA is TGTGCCATCGGTGAGGGACAGGGATCCTACGAGCAGTACTTC. Translated: CAIGEGQGSYEQYF.

The chain couples TRBV6-5 to TRBJ2-5; weak D call: TRBD2 (5 bases). CDR3 size: 12 residues. Deletions cut 3 bases from V and 5 bases from J, with 7 bases between. Germline-derived CDR1 and CDR2 are MNHEY and SVGAGI. The CDR3 nucleotides read TGTGCCAGCAGTTATTCGGGGGAGACCCAGTACTTC. Protein: CASSYSGETQYF.